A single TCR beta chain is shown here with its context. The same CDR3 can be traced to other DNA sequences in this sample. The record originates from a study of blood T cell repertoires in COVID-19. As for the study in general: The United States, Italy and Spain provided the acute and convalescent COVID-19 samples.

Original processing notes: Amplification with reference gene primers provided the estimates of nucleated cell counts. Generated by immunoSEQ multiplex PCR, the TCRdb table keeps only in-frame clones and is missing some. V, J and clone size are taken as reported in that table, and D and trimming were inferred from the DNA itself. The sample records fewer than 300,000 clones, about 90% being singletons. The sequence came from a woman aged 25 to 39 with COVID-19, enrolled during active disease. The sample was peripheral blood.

This CDR3 reads CASSPTGQNTEAFF. In nucleotides, the CDR3 is TGCGCCAGCAGCCCGACAGGTCAGAACACTGAAGCTTTCTTT. The rearrangement joins TRBV5-1 to TRBJ1-1; possible D gene TRBD1, 6 bases. This CDR3 is built from 14 residues. V lost 4 bases to trimming and J lost 1 base, with 11 bases between them. The germline CDR1 and CDR2 sequences are SGHRS and YFSETQ.